A single TCR beta chain is shown here with its context. No antigen is known for it. This specimen comes from a study of T cell responses to AZD1222 COVID-19 vaccine. CDR3 length: 19 amino acids. CDR1 SNHLY and CDR2 FYNNEI come from the germline V gene. Trimming took off 5 bases at V and 2 bases at J, with 22 bases between the two ends. Study conclusions and caveats: Researchers took repertoire samples only after the peak T cell response had come. Donors skewed white British and female; clonal diversity was possibly underestimated. In the spike-specific TCR repertoire, nearly half reportedly target unmutated variant regions. The study found vaccine-associated CD4 TCRs spanning spike, dominant at 160-218 and 743-854.

This table comes from immunoSEQ multiplex PCR, and its TCRdb copy is limited to in-frame clones, with some not included. This table has approximately 56,000 clones, approximately 85% appearing once. This TCR was sampled from an adult in good health. The V call is TRBV2, the J call TRBJ2-6; D is unresolved. The specimen was peripheral blood, collected on day 0 of AZD1222 vaccination. The CDR3 sequence: CASSFPRPSDEAGANVLTF. Here the CDR3 DNA reads TGTGCCAGCAGTTTCCCCCGACCCAGCGATGAGGCTGGGGCCAACGTCCTGACTTTC.